Sequencing of this T cell receptor beta chain was carried out in a study of T-cell memory formation after mild COVID-19. TCRdb re-analysed the 5' RACE reads in MiXCR, keeping a single row per CDR3 protein. This table has about 430,000 distinct CDR3 sequences, roughly 24% appearing once. The CDR3 contains 14 residues. Germline CDR1 is LGHDT and CDR2 is YNNKEL (reference sequence). V lost 6 bases and J lost 6; bases outside the gene matches: 10. This clonotype was recorded a few times. Sequencing was performed on PBMCs or a T cell subset sorted from them (not recorded which). This chain links TRBV3-1 with TRBJ2-7; 8 bases map to TRBD1. This receptor was obtained from an adult woman who had mild COVID-19 (a few samples of this study predate the infection). Cell type and time point are not known. CDR3 nucleotides: TGTGCCAGCAGTCGGTGGGACAGGCCTAGCGAGCAGTACTTC. Translation: CASSRWDRPSEQYF.